The clone carrying this T cell receptor beta chain was recorded once. The antigen is undetermined. Primers for the PCR totalled 60 Vbeta and 13 Jbeta. TCRdb's table, derived via immunoSEQ multiplex PCR, lists solely in-frame clones and lacks some. The sample lists roughly 180,000 clones, 76% occurring once. This entry is derived from a study of cytomegalovirus exposure and HLA in healthy donors. Regarding the study as a whole: Follow-up analysis found HLA locus-dependent TCR association rates, highest for DRB1 and lowest for HLA-C. What a later analysis reportedly showed was that an Asian-associated ancestry cluster had fewer N-insertions than the roughly 670-donor mean. It was reported that TCR beta sequences correctly inferred the HLA-A and HLA-B alleles for most subjects.

This CDR3 region has 14 residues. CDR1 is SNHLY, CDR2 FYNNEI, per germline. V was pared by 3 bases and J by 6 bases, with 14 bases between. The sequence derives from a man aged 18 to 29 in good health and CMV-seronegative. Sequenced: PBMCs. This chain joins TRBV2 and TRBJ1-2; D is undetermined. The CDR3 protein is CASSEGPGMNGYTF. In nucleotides, the CDR3 is TGTGCCAGCAGTGAGGGCCCCGGGATGAATGGCTACACCTTC.